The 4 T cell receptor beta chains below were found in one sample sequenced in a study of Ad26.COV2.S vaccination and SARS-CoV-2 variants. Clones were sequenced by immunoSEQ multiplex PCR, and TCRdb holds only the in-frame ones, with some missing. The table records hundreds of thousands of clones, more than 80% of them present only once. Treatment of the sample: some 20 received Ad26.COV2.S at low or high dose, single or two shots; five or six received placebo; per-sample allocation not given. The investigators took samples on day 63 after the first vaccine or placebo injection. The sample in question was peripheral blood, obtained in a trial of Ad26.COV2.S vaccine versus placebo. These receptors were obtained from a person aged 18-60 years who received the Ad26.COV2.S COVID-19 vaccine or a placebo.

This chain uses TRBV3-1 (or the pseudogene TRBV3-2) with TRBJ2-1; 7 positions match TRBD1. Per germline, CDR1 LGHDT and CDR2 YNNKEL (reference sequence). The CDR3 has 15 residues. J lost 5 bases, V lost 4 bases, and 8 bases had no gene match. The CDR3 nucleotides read TGTGCCAGCAGCCTTGCGGCAGGGGGAAACAATGAGCAGTTCTTC. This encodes CASSLAAGGNNEQFF.

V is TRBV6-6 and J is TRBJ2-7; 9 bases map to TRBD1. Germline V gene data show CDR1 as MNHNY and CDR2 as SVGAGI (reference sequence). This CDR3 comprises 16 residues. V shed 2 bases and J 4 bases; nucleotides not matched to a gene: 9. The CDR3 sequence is CASSYQDRGPSYEQYF. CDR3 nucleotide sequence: TGTGCCAGCAGTTACCAGGACAGGGGTCCATCTTACGAGCAGTACTTC.

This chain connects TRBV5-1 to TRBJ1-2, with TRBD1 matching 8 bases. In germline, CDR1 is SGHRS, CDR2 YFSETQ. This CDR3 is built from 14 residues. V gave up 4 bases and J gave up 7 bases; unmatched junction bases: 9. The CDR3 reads CASSAEGTGVGYTF. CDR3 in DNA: TGCGCCAGCAGCGCGGAAGGGACAGGAGTTGGCTACACCTTC.

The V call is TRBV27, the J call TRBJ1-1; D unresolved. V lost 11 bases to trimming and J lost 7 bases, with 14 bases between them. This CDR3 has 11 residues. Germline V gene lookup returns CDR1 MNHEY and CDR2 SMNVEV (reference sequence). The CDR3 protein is CAAWGYREAFF. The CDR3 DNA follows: TGTGCCGCTTGGGGATACCGTGAAGCTTTCTTT.